Included here is one T cell receptor (beta chain) sequence, with context. Sequenced by immunoSEQ multiplex PCR; TCRdb stores in-frame clones only, minus some. The repertoire has more than 100,000 clones, 86% of them found once; the top ten carry less than 5%. The length of the CDR3 is 15 residues. CDR1 is KGHSH, CDR2 LQKENI, per germline. The ends were cut back, 2 bases at V and 1 base at J, with 11 bases in the middle. These data belong to a study of blood T cell repertoires in COVID-19. For the study at large: PBMCs, B-cell-depleted T cells, or T cells provided the cDNA or gDNA that made up the material.

The gene calls are TRBV18 and TRBJ2-5; a possible D gene is TRBD2 (6 bases). What was sequenced was peripheral blood. This TCR derives from a man aged 35 to 55 with acute or convalescent COVID-19. CDR3: CASSPNSGSQETQYF. DNA of the CDR3: TGTGCCAGCTCACCAAATAGCGGAAGCCAAGAGACCCAGTACTTC.